The next 19 T cell receptor beta chains were all read from a single sample in a study of blood T cell repertoires in COVID-19. Only in-frame clones appear in the TCRdb table, and some are missing; sequencing was by immunoSEQ multiplex PCR. The data show around 470,000 clones, about 90% seen once. Sequencing was carried out using PBMCs or T cells enriched from blood (not recorded which). Receptor source: a young man who had recovered from COVID-19.

This chain links TRBV19 with TRBJ1-4; maybe TRBD1 (5 bases). From germline, CDR1 is LNHDA and CDR2 SQIVND (reference sequence). Trimming left V 5 bases short and J 7 bases short, with 14 bases between. The CDR3 length is 14 residues. The CDR3 sequence: CASSPDRSSEKLFF. DNA of the CDR3: TGTGCCAGTAGTCCCGACAGAAGTTCTGAAAAACTGTTTTTT.

V and J are TRBV3-1 (or the pseudogene TRBV3-2) and TRBJ1-6; 7 bases are a match to TRBD1. Germline values: CDR1 LGHDT, CDR2 YNNKEL (reference sequence). The CDR3 totals 18 residues. J gave up 9 bases and V 1 base, and 15 bases lay outside the gene matches. The DNA for the CDR3 is TGTGCCAGCAGCCAAGTCCGGACAGGCCCCGGGAGGGGTTCACCCCTCCACTTT. It codes for CASSQVRTGPGRGSPLHF.

This chain links TRBV2 with TRBJ1-3; tentative D call: TRBD1 (6 bases). V gave up 6 bases and J gave up 4 bases, with 7 bases separating them. The germline CDR1 and CDR2 sequences are SNHLY and FYNNEI. The CDR3 is made up of 12 amino acids. CDR3 sequence: CASRTGGNTIYF. DNA of the CDR3: TGTGCCAGCAGAACAGGGGGAAACACCATATATTTT.

The chain links TRBV27 to TRBJ2-7; 9 bases fit TRBD1. The CDR3 is 15 amino acids. V shed 0 bases and J 3 bases; nucleotides not matched to a gene: 3. Germline V gene data show CDR1 as MNHEY and CDR2 as SMNVEV (reference sequence). In nucleotides, the CDR3 is TGTGCCAGCAGTTTATCCGGGACAGGGTTCTACGAGCAGTACTTC. This sequence encodes CASSLSGTGFYEQYF.

V is TRBV19 and J is TRBJ1-4; 9 bases are a match to TRBD1. The CDR3 loop spans 14 amino acids. CDR1 is LNHDA, CDR2 SQIVND, per germline (reference sequence). Losses at the gene ends were 9 bases for V and 6 bases for J; bases not matched to a gene: 8. CDR3 in amino acids: CASTPQGADEKLFF. For the CDR3, the DNA is TGTGCCAGCACCCCACAGGGGGCAGATGAAAAACTGTTTTTT.

This rearrangement joins TRBV7-8 to TRBJ2-6; a weak D match, TRBD2 (6 bases). This CDR3 is built from 17 residues. Per the germline V gene, CDR1 is SGHVS and CDR2 is FQNEAQ. The ends were cut back, 4 bases at V and 4 bases at J, with 17 bases in the middle. This CDR3 reads CASSSEGGVLGANVLTF. DNA of the CDR3: TGTGCCAGCAGCTCGGAGGGTGGGGTCCTCGGGGCCAACGTCCTGACTTTC.

The genes are TRBV21-1 and TRBJ1-2. TRBV21-1 is a listed pseudogene. The CDR3 is 16 amino acids. CDR3 protein: CASSNETRTANYGYTF. The CDR3, as DNA: TGTGCCAGCAGCAACGAAACTAGGACCGCTAACTATGGCTACACCTTC.

This chain joins TRBV27 and TRBJ2-5, with 9 bases matching TRBD1. V lost 5 bases, J lost 5 bases, and 6 bases stayed unmatched. CDR1 MNHEY and CDR2 SMNVEV come from the germline V gene (reference sequence). This CDR3 has 14 amino acids. The CDR3 protein is CASSIRTGAETQYF. Written as DNA, the CDR3 is TGTGCCAGCAGTATAAGGACAGGGGCGGAGACCCAGTACTTC.

The chain couples TRBV9 to TRBJ1-1; D perhaps matches TRBD1 (5 bases). The ends were cut back, 0 bases at V and 0 bases at J, with 9 bases in the middle. There are 15 residues in the CDR3. Germline V gene lookup returns CDR1 SGDLS and CDR2 YYNGEE. The CDR3 loop reads CASSVEGEMNTEAFF. CDR3 sequence (DNA): TGTGCCAGCAGCGTAGAAGGGGAAATGAACACTGAAGCTTTCTTT.

V usage is TRBV4-2 and J usage is TRBJ2-7; 7 bases are a match to TRBD1. The CDR3 has 15 residues. In germline, CDR1 is LGHNA, CDR2 YNFKEQ. After removal of 0 bases from V and 7 bases from J, the junction contained 9 bases not matched to a gene. CDR3 residues: CASSQERGVRGEQYF. The CDR3 coding sequence is TGTGCCAGCAGCCAAGAACGAGGGGTCAGGGGGGAGCAGTACTTC.

The rearrangement joins TRBV5-1 to TRBJ2-2, with 8 bases aligning to TRBD2. This CDR3 comprises 16 residues. With 3 bases clipped from V and 2 bases from J, the junction kept 6 bases outside the gene matches. From germline, CDR1 is SGHRS and CDR2 YFSETQ. CDR3 DNA sequence: TGCGCCAGCAGCTCTTTAGCGGGGTCAAACACCGGGGAGCTGTTTTTT. Its protein product is CASSSLAGSNTGELFF.

The chain recombines TRBV18 with TRBJ2-2; no clear D gene. Germline loops: CDR1 KGHSH, CDR2 LQKENI. Trimming took off 0 bases at V and 0 bases at J, with 2 bases between the two ends. The CDR3 contains 14 residues. As DNA, the CDR3 is TGTGCCAGCTCACCACCCTCGAACACCGGGGAGCTGTTTTTT. As protein: CASSPPSNTGELFF.

The gene calls are TRBV18 and TRBJ1-5; TRBD1 is a possible D gene (6 bases). The CDR3 has 16 residues. The ends were cut back, 0 bases at V and 2 bases at J, with 11 bases in the middle. Germline V gene lookup returns CDR1 KGHSH and CDR2 LQKENI. Here the CDR3 reads CASSPPQGTGNQPQHF. DNA of the CDR3: TGTGCCAGCTCACCACCACAGGGTACGGGCAATCAGCCCCAGCATTTT.

This clone came up once. The V gene is TRBV18, the J gene TRBJ2-7; TRBD1 is a possible D gene (5 bases). CDR1 is KGHSH and CDR2 is LQKENI in the germline V gene. The CDR3 is 15 amino acids. V was cut by 0 bases and J by 2 bases, with 11 bases left in between. CDR3 DNA: TGTGCCAGCTCACCACCGATGACAGTGACCTACGAGCAGTACTTC. Translating it yields CASSPPMTVTYEQYF.

Comment on this clone: This CDR3 is also generated by other DNA sequences in the sample. The chain has TRBV6-6 and TRBJ1-1; 9 bases are a match to TRBD1. The CDR3 contains 14 residues. Germline assignment: CDR1 MNHNY and CDR2 SVGAGI (reference sequence). V shed 6 bases and J 3 bases; nucleotides not matched to a gene: 5. The CDR3 region has the DNA TGTGCCAGCAGCACGGGACAGGGAGACACTGAAGCTTTCTTT. Residues: CASSTGQGDTEAFF.

This sequence joins TRBV5-1 and TRBJ2-1; 12 bases are shared with TRBD2. V lost 3 bases and J lost 5; bases outside the gene matches: 6. Germline CDR1 reads SGHRS; CDR2 reads YFSETQ. The CDR3 has 16 amino acids. The DNA for the CDR3 is TGCGCCAGCAGCTCCTCTAGCGGGGGGGTTCACAATGAGCAGTTCTTC. Protein: CASSSSSGGVHNEQFF.

V usage is TRBV4-1 and J usage is TRBJ1-3; 7 nucleotides match TRBD1. Germline-derived CDR1 and CDR2 are MGHRA and YSYEKL. The CDR3 consists of 15 residues. The V gene end was trimmed by 7 bases and the J gene end by 2 bases; junction bases not matched to a gene: 8. The chain's CDR3 is CASTTTGAAGNTIYF. DNA for the CDR3: TGCGCCAGCACCACCACAGGGGCTGCTGGAAACACCATATATTTT.

J is TRBJ1-6 and V is TRBV11-1, with 7 positions matching TRBD1. Unmatched junction bases numbered 11, after V lost 5 bases and J lost 10 bases. The CDR3 is 15 residues long. Per the germline V gene, CDR1 is SGHAT and CDR2 is FQDESV (reference sequence). CDR3 nucleotide sequence: TGTGCCAGCAGCGACAGACAGGGTACTTTATCACCCCTCCACTTT. Amino acids: CASSDRQGTLSPLHF. Together with reference TRBV11-1 and TRBJ1-6, the CDR3 gives the full variable domain: EAEVAQSPRYKITEKSQAVAFWCDPISGHATLYWYRQILGQGPELLVQFQDESVVDDSQLPKDRFSAERLKGVDSTLKIQPAELGDSAMYLCASSDRQGTLSPLHFGNGTRLTVT.

CDR3 protein: CASRGGDNLNTEAFF. CDR3 coding DNA: TGCGCCAGCAGAGGGGGGGACAACTTGAACACTGAAGCTTTCTTT. The rearrangement joins TRBV5-1 to TRBJ1-1; D is possibly TRBD1 (6 bases). The CDR3 extends over 15 amino acids. CDR1 and CDR2 from the germline V gene are SGHRS and YFSETQ. Trimming removed 5 bases at V and 0 bases at J, with 14 bases between. The full variable domain, completed using reference TRBV5-1 and TRBJ1-1, is KAGVTQTPRYLIKTRGQQVTLSCSPISGHRSVSWYQQTPGQGLQFLFEYFSETQRNKGNFPGRFSGRQFSNSRSEMNVSTLELGDSALYLCASRGGDNLNTEAFFGQGTRLTVV.